This T cell receptor (beta chain) was recovered during a study of cytomegalovirus exposure and HLA in healthy donors. Germline lookup yields CDR1 KGHSH and CDR2 LQKENI. CDR3 size: 14 residues. The V gene lost 3 bases and the J gene lost 0 bases, with 8 bases spanning the gap. Use of 60 Vbeta and 13 Jbeta primers characterized the PCR. The method was immunoSEQ multiplex PCR; TCRdb's version includes in-frame clones alone and lacks a portion of them. The sample lists fewer than 150,000 clones, about 86% occurring once. The TCR comes from a man in his forties or fifties in good health and CMV-seropositive. The source material was PBMCs. This chain connects TRBV18 to TRBJ2-5; D not certain. CDR3 region: CASSPPTYQETQYF. The CDR3 nucleotides are TGTGCCAGCTCACCTCCTACGTACCAAGAGACCCAGTACTTC.